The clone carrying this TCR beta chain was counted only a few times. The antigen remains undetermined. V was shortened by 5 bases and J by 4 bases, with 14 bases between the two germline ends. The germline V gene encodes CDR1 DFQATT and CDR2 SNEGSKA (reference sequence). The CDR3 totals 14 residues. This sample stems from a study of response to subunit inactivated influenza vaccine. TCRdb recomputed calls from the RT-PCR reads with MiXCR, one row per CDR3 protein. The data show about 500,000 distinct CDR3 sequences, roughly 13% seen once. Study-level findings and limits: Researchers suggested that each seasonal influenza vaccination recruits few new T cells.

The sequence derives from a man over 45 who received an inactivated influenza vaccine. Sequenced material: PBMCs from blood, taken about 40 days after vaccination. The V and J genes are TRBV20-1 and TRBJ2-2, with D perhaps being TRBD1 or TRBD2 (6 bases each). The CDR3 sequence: CSAGGGGGTGELFF. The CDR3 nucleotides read TGCAGTGCTGGAGGAGGGGGAGGCACCGGGGAGCTGTTTTTT.